These T cell receptor beta chains were read from a single sample in a study of vaccination and CD4 T cells after COVID-19. TCRdb ran MiXCR on the PCR reads and lists one entry per CDR3 protein. The sample consists of roughly 15,000 distinct CDR3 sequences, about 70% of them appearing once. What these receptors recognize is not known. Material for sequencing was CD4+ T cells from blood, cultured in vitro. These receptors all stem from a human donor who had recovered from COVID-19. Both conserved end residues are part of each CDR3. Fields, in order: V gene, J gene, D gene, clone size, CDR3 protein, CDR3 DNA. The D gene is left open where the match is weak. Some rows mark clone size as missing; the rest say once, few, many or name a class of expanded clone.

TRBV20-1	TRBJ1-1	.	few	CSARGWTVNTEAFF	TGCAGTGCTAGGGGATGGACAGTGAACACTGAAGCTTTCTTT
TRBV6-5	TRBJ1-3	.	.	CASSYSMIGNTIYF	TGTGCCAGCAGTTACTCGATGATTGGAAACACCATATATTTT
TRBV15	TRBJ1-5	.	.	CATSRGGSRGNQPQHF	TGTGCCACCAGCAGAGGGGGGAGCCGGGGCAATCAGCCCCAGCATTTT
TRBV15	TRBJ2-3	TRBD1	.	CATSKGQLIITDTQYF	TGTGCCACCAGCAAGGGACAGTTGATTATCACAGATACGCAGTATTTT
TRBV15	TRBJ2-1	.	.	CATSRVRQLSYNEQFF	TGTGCCACCAGCAGAGTTCGACAGCTCTCCTACAATGAGCAGTTCTTC
TRBV27	TRBJ2-3	.	.	CASKKGSSSTDTQYF	TGTGCCAGCAAAAAGGGCTCGTCTAGCACAGATACGCAGTATTTT
TRBV7-7	TRBJ2-7	.	.	CASSLGQGGYEQYF	TGTGCTAGCAGCTTGGGCCAGGGGGGGTACGAGCAGTACTTC
TRBV20-1	TRBJ1-4	.	few	CSARDSRTWGEKLFF	TGCAGTGCTAGAGATAGCCGGACCTGGGGTGAAAAACTGTTTTTT
TRBV20-1	TRBJ1-6	.	.	CSARPTSVDNSPLHF	TGCAGTGCTAGACCGACCTCGGTGGATAATTCACCCCTCCACTTT
TRBV7-3	TRBJ1-6	TRBD1	few	CASSDTGGSPLHF	TGTGCCAGCAGCGACACAGGGGGGTCACCCCTCCACTTT
TRBV12-3/TRBV12-4	TRBJ1-5	.	few	CASSLGQNQPQHF	TGTGCCAGCAGTTTAGGGCAGAATCAGCCCCAGCATTTT
TRBV24-1	TRBJ1-5	.	.	CATSDSYWGTPQGPQHF	TGTGCCACCAGTGATTCGTATTGGGGGACCCCCCAGGGGCCCCAGCATTTT
TRBV27	TRBJ1-2	.	.	CASGPYYGYTF	TGTGCCAGCGGGCCCTACTATGGCTACACCTTC
TRBV20-1	TRBJ1-5	TRBD1	.	CSARTTGLQPQHF	TGCAGTGCCAGAACGACAGGGTTACAGCCCCAGCATTTT
TRBV20-1	TRBJ1-1	.	.	CSARAAGWNTEAFF	TGCAGTGCTAGAGCGGCAGGATGGAACACTGAAGCTTTCTTT
TRBV19	TRBJ2-7	.	.	CTSTAQGGYEQYF	TGTACCAGTACCGCACAGGGTGGATACGAGCAGTACTTC
TRBV7-8	TRBJ1-3	.	.	CASSPGEWGNTIYF	TGTGCCAGCAGCCCCGGAGAGTGGGGAAACACCATATATTTT
TRBV5-4	TRBJ1-5	TRBD1	.	CASSLLSEGASWQPQHF	TGTGCCAGCAGCTTGTTATCGGAGGGGGCTTCTTGGCAGCCCCAGCATTTT
TRBV25-1	TRBJ2-5	TRBD2	.	CASHPEGGASGETQYF	TGTGCCAGCCACCCTGAGGGAGGGGCCTCGGGAGAGACCCAGTACTTC
TRBV7-2	TRBJ1-1	.	few	CASSPPGGVAEAFF	TGTGCCAGCAGCCCCCCGGGGGGGGTTGCTGAAGCTTTCTTT
TRBV7-3	TRBJ1-1	.	large	CASSPYLNTEAFF	TGTGCCAGCAGCCCCTATTTGAACACTGAAGCTTTCTTT
TRBV11-2	TRBJ2-3	.	.	CASSLRPSGTLPDTQYF	TGTGCCAGCAGCCTCAGGCCCAGCGGGACACTGCCAGATACGCAGTATTTT
TRBV11-2	TRBJ2-1	TRBD2	.	CASSLVGLAGYNEQFF	TGTGCCAGCAGCTTAGTGGGACTAGCGGGGTACAATGAGCAGTTCTTC
TRBV27	TRBJ2-1	TRBD2	.	CASSLWAGGPGEQFF	TGTGCCAGCAGTTTGTGGGCGGGAGGGCCAGGTGAGCAGTTCTTC